This T cell receptor beta chain comes out of a study of cytomegalovirus exposure and HLA in healthy donors. Findings and limits, study-wide: A few CMV-associated chains proved CMV antigen-specific in vitro.

Assay used: immunoSEQ multiplex PCR; TCRdb lists only in-frame clones, some missing. The sample lists around 300,000 clones; about 86% were seen once. Points on this clone: Its antigen is not identified.

The junction had 0 bases not matched to a gene; V was cut back by 7 bases and J by 1 base. In germline, CDR1 is SNHLY, CDR2 FYNNEI. This CDR3 is built from 12 residues. This clonotype was sampled from a woman younger than 30 in good health and CMV-seronegative. This chain uses TRBV2 with TRBJ2-5, with 7 nucleotides matching TRBD1. Sequencing was done on a sample of PBMCs. CDR3 sequence: CASNRGQETQYF. The CDR3 nucleotides read TGTGCCAGCAACAGGGGCCAAGAGACCCAGTACTTC.